The T cell receptor (beta chain) described here comes from a study of T and B cells in COVID-19 patients. As for the study in general: Blood was sampled from COVID-19 patients who were either actively infected or recovered.

TRB was amplified from around 250-460 ng of blood genomic DNA. This clonotype was seen more than once but under ten times. Deletions cut 4 bases from V and 0 bases from J, with 7 bases between. The V gene's germline CDR1 is MNHNY and CDR2 SVGAGI (reference sequence). The CDR3 totals 14 residues. Multiplex PCR with BIOMED2 TRB-A/B primer pools amplified TRB rearrangements. Using its own MiXCR run on the multiplex PCR reads, TCRdb lists one record per CDR3 protein. The sample holds 4,000 to 5,000 distinct CDR3 sequences, 25% to 35% seen once. The source of this sequence is a human donor with active COVID-19. V usage is TRBV6-6 and J usage is TRBJ1-3; D ambiguous. The specimen sequenced was blood. The CDR3: CASSFGSSGNTIYF. The CDR3 DNA reads as TGTGCCAGCAGTTTCGGTTCCTCTGGAAACACCATATATTTT.